The sample holds many counts of the clone carrying this TCR beta chain. The antigen remains unidentified. CDR1 and CDR2 (germline): SGHTA, FQGTGA. The CDR3 totals 17 residues. The ends lost 2 bases at V and 3 bases at J; junction bases unmatched: 10. Using RNA transcripts as the source, TCR beta CDR3 regions were amplified. In the first-round RT-PCR of the TCR CDR3, the HTBI primer set was used. TCRdb redid the calling of the multiplex PCR reads with MiXCR, one entry per CDR3 protein. The repertoire holds about 590,000 distinct CDR3 sequences, with more than 15% as singletons. This specimen belongs to a study of T cells in Graves' hyperthyroidism and ophthalmopathy. Findings and caveats of the study: Most thyroid-expanded clonotypes above 0.001 were also found in blood. Onset of ophthalmopathy came a median about 6.5 months after the model predicted it.

The study defined stable Graves' hyperthyroidism as no ophthalmopathy progression within 18 months. Fresh 10 ml peripheral blood yielded PBMCs. Material for sequencing was blood. The clonotype originates from a woman between 25 and 40 years old with Graves' hyperthyroidism. This chain uses TRBV7-3 with TRBJ2-1, with TRBD2 identical over 7 bases. The DNA for the CDR3 is TGTGCCAGCAGCTTACAAGCGGGGCAGGGTTACTACAATGAGCAGTTCTTC. Its protein product is CASSLQAGQGYYNEQFF.